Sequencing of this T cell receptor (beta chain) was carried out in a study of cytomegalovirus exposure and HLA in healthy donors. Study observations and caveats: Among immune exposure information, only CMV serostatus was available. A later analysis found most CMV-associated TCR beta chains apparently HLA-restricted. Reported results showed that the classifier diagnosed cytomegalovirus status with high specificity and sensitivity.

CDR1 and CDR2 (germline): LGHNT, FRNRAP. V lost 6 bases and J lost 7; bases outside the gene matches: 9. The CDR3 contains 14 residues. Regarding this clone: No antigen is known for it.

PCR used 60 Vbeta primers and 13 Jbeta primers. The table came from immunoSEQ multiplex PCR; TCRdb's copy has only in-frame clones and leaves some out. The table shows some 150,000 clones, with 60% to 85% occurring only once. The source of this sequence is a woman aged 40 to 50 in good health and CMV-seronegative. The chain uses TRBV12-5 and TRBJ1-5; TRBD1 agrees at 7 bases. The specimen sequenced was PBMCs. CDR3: CASGFDRVGQPQHF. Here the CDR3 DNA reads TGTGCTAGTGGATTTGACAGGGTCGGACAGCCCCAGCATTTT.